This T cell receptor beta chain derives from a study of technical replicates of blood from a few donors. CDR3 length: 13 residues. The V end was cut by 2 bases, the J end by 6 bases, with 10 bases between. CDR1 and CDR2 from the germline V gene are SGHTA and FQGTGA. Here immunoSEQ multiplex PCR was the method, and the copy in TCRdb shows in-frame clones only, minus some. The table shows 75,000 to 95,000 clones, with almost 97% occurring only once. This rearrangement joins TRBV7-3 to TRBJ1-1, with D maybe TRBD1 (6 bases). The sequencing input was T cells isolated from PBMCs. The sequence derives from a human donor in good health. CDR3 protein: CASSLLGAPEAFF. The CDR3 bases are TGTGCCAGCAGCTTATTGGGGGCACCTGAAGCTTTCTTT. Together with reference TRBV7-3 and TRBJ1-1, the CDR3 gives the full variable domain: GAGVSQTPSNKVTEKGKYVELRCDPISGHTALYWYRQSLGQGPEFLIYFQGTGAADDSGLPNDRFFAVRPEGSVSTLKIQRTERGDSAVYLCASSLLGAPEAFFGQGTRLTVV.